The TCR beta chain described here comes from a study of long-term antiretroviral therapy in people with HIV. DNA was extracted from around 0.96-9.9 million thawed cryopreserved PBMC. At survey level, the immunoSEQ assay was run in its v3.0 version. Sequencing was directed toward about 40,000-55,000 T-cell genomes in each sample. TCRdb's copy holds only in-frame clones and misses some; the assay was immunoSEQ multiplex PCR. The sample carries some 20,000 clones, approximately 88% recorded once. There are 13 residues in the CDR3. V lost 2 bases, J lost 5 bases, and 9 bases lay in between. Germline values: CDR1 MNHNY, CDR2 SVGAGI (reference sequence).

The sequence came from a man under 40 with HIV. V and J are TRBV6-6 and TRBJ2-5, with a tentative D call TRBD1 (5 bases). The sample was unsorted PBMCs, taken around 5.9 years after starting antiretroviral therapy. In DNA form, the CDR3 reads TGTGCCAGCAGTTACGACCAGGGCGAGACCCAGTACTTC. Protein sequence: CASSYDQGETQYF.